This record covers a single T cell receptor beta chain. Its antigen remains unidentified. A 5'RACE template-switching step, the method used to make TCR cDNA, added a universal primer site and UMIs. One entry per CDR3 protein results from TCRdb running MiXCR on the 5' RACE reads. The sample consists of about 160,000 distinct CDR3 sequences, around 7.2% of them appearing once. This entry is derived from a study of T cells after yellow fever vaccination. The study, taken as a whole, reports: Secondary responses were weaker yet peaked faster, day 5 versus 15.

The junction had 5 bases not matched to a gene; V was cut back by 0 bases and J by 0 bases. CDR1 and CDR2 (germline): LGHNA, YSLEER. The CDR3 consists of 18 residues. The chain combines TRBV4-3 with TRBJ1-4, with 9 bases lining up with TRBD1. The receptor's source is a man between 18 and 29 years old who received the YFV17D yellow fever vaccine. Source: CD4+ T cells sorted from PBMCs, taken roughly 5 days after the first yellow fever vaccination. The CDR3 loop is CASSQDLDRGATNEKLFF. The CDR3 region has the DNA TGCGCCAGCAGCCAAGATTTGGACAGGGGTGCAACTAATGAAAAACTGTTTTTT.